This TCR beta chain was observed in a study of blood T cell repertoires in COVID-19. At the level of the study: Specimens from acute and convalescent COVID-19 originated in the United States, Italy and Spain. The cDNA or gDNA used as material had been derived from T cells, B-cell-depleted T cells, or PBMCs.

Study processing details: Estimates of nucleated cell counts were drawn from the amplification of reference gene primers. Only in-frame clones appear in the TCRdb table, and some are missing; sequencing was by immunoSEQ multiplex PCR. V and J calls and clone size are those listed in that table; D and trimming were worked out from the DNA. This repertoire shows around 300,000 clones, 88% found once; its top ten account for roughly 4%. V lost 0 bases and J 7 bases, leaving 13 bases between the germline ends. The CDR3 length is 14 residues. CDR1 and CDR2 (germline): SGHRS, YFSETQ. This clonotype originated in a woman aged 50 to 60 with active or convalescent COVID-19. The sample was peripheral blood. The rearrangement uses TRBV5-1 and TRBJ1-1; D is undetermined. The CDR3 spells CASSLEGGLGEAFF. The CDR3 DNA reads as TGCGCCAGCAGCTTGGAGGGAGGGCTTGGTGAAGCTTTCTTT.